This record covers a single T cell receptor beta chain. Its antigen remains unidentified. An end of the junction does not agree with germline; a read error may underlie this. The source of the sample is a study of OX40 agonist ivuxolimab in advanced cancers. Enrollment shut out patients with autoimmune disease history or systemic immunosuppression. Germline CDR1 and CDR2: LNHDA and SQIVND (reference sequence). The CDR3 length is 15 residues. General study points: Blood T cells, both CD4+ and CD8+, expanded clonally by week 6 at 0.1 to 3.0 mg/kg. CD8+ T cells showed, on average, more clonal expansion than CD4+ cells.

Only in-frame clones appear in the TCRdb table, and some are missing; sequencing was by immunoSEQ multiplex PCR. The sample has about 36,000 clones, roughly 81% seen once. The chain links TRBV19 to TRBJ1-1; a weak D match, TRBD1 (6 bases). Sample: CD4+ or CD8+ T cells sorted from blood, taken in a trial of the OX40 agonist ivuxolimab. This TCR derives from an adult with an advanced solid tumor such as melanoma, head and neck, liver or kidney cancer. The CDR3 region has the DNA TGTGTCAGTAGTAAACAGGGTCGGGTGAACACTGAAGCTTTCTTT. Translation: CVSSKQGRVNTEAFF. The full variable domain, rest sourced from reference TRBV19 and TRBJ1-1, is DGGITQSPKYLFRKEGQNVTLSCEQNLNHDAMYWYRQDPGQGLRLIYYSQIVNDFQKGDIAEGYSVSREKKESFPLTVTSAQKNPTAFYLCVSSKQGRVNTEAFFGQGTRLTVV.